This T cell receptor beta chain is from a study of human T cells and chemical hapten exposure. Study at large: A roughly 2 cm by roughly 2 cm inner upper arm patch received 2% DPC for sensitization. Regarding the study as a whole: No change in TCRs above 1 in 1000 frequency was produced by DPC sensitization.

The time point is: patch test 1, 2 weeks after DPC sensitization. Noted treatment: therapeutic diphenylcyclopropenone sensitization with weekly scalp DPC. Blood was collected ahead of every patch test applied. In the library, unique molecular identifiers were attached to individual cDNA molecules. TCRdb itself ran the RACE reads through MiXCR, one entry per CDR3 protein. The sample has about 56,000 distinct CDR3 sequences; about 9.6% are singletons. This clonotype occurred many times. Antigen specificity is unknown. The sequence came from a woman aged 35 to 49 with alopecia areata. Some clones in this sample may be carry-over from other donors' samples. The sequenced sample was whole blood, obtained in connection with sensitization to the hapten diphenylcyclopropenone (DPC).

The CDR3 DNA reads as TGCGCCAGCAGCTTGCGTACAGGGAACACTGAAGCTTTCTTT. This translates into CASSLRTGNTEAFF. The V gene is TRBV5-1, the J gene TRBJ1-1; D may be TRBD1 (5 bases). Germline CDR1 is SGHRS and CDR2 is YFSETQ. The V end lost 1 base, the J end lost 1 base, and 8 bases lay between the germline ends. The CDR3 covers 14 residues.